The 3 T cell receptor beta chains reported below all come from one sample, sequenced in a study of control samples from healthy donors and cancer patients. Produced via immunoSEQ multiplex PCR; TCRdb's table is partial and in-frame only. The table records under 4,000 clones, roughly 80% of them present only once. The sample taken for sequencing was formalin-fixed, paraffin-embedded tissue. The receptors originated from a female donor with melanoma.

CDR3: CASSPSTAGRGELFF. CDR3 coding DNA: TGTGCCAGCAGCCCTTCGACAGCGGGGCGCGGGGAGCTGTTTTTT. The V gene is TRBV11-3, the J gene TRBJ2-2; 7 bases align to TRBD2. In germline, CDR1 is SGHNT, CDR2 YENEEA. Trimming at V came to 5 bases and at J to 7 bases, leaving 10 bases not matched to a gene. This CDR3 has 15 amino acids.

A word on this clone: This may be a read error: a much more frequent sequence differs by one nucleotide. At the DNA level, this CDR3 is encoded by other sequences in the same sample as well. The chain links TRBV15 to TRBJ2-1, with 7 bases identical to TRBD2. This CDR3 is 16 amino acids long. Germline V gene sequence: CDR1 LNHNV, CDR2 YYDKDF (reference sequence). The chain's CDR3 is CATSRDVAGYYNEQFF. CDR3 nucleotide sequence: TGTGCCACTAGCAGAGACGTAGCGGGCTATTACAATGAGCAGTTCTTC.

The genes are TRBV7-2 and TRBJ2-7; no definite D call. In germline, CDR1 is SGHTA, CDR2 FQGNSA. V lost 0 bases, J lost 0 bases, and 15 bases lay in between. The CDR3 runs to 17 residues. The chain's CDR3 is CASSLAPLPRSSYEQYF. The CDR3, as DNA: TGTGCCAGCAGCTTAGCCCCCCTCCCTAGGAGCTCCTACGAGCAGTACTTC. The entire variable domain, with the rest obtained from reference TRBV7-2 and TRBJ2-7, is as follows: GAGVSQSPSNKVTEKGKDVELRCDPISGHTALYWYRQSLGQGLEFLIYFQGNSAPDKSGLPSDRFSAERTGGSVSTLTIQRTQQEDSAVYLCASSLAPLPRSSYEQYFGPGTRLTVT.